This TCR beta chain was obtained from a study of post-analysis software for immune sequencing data. Unique molecular identifiers were present in the TCR beta cDNA libraries. TCRdb ran MiXCR on the PCR reads and lists one entry per CDR3 protein. This table holds hundreds of thousands of distinct CDR3 sequences, about 53% found once. This CDR3 has 13 amino acids. Germline values: CDR1 MNHEY, CDR2 SVGAGI. The V gene end was trimmed by 2 bases and the J gene end by 4 bases; junction bases not matched to a gene: 1. Worth noting for this clonotype: As yet, its antigen is unknown.

The study's findings and limits: Versus controls, multiple sclerosis patients showed significantly lower diversity (normalized Chao1). When patients were compared with controls, four to six TRBV segments were more frequent, TRBV5-6, TRBV5-1 and TRBV20-1 among them.

The sample taken for sequencing was blood. This clonotype was obtained from a girl between 10 and 17 years old with multiple sclerosis. V is TRBV6-5 and J is TRBJ1-2; 7 positions match TRBD1. CDR3 loop: CASSYQGVYGYTF. The DNA of the CDR3 is TGTGCCAGCAGTTACCAGGGGGTCTATGGCTACACCTTC.